This is a list of T cell receptor beta chains from one sample in a study of T cell changes during pregnancy in multiple sclerosis. Here immunoSEQ multiplex PCR was the method, and the copy in TCRdb shows in-frame clones only, minus some. The sample has roughly 42,000 clones; 90% to 95% are singletons. The sequenced sample was CD4+ T cells from peripheral blood mononuclear cells, obtained before pregnancy. The receptors stem from a female donor with multiple sclerosis, enrolled in a pregnancy study. CDR3s include the opening cysteine and the closing phenylalanine or tryptophan. The D gene is left open where the match is weak. Part of the rows lack a size; the others show once, few, many or a class for expanded clones.

abundance: .
j_gene: TRBJ2-7
len: 13
d_gene: .
v_gene: TRBV10-3
CDR3nt: TGTGCCATCAGGCTCGGACAGAACTACGAGCAGTACTTC
CDR3aa: CAIRLGQNYEQYF

abundance: .
j_gene: TRBJ1-5
len: 18
d_gene: TRBD1
v_gene: TRBV19
CDR3nt: TGTGCCAGTAGTATGTCACGACAGGGGGGTCATAGCAATCAGCCCCAGCATTTT
CDR3aa: CASSMSRQGGHSNQPQHF

abundance: .
j_gene: TRBJ1-1
len: 18
d_gene: .
v_gene: TRBV7-9
CDR3nt: TGTGCCAGCAGCATCCCCTGGACTGGGAGGGAACGGAACACTGAAGCTTTCTTT
CDR3aa: CASSIPWTGRERNTEAFF

abundance: .
j_gene: TRBJ2-3
len: 18
d_gene: TRBD2
v_gene: TRBV15
CDR3nt: TGTGCCACCAGCAGAGCCCCTATAGCGGGGGGGGTGACAGATACGCAGTATTTT
CDR3aa: CATSRAPIAGGVTDTQYF

abundance: .
j_gene: TRBJ1-5
len: 15
d_gene: .
v_gene: TRBV7-2
CDR3nt: TGTGCCAGCAGATATGACAGGTCCCTTAATCAGCCCCAGCATTTT
CDR3aa: CASRYDRSLNQPQHF

abundance: .
j_gene: TRBJ2-7
len: 13
d_gene: .
v_gene: TRBV11-1
CDR3nt: TGTGCCAGCAGTTCGGGACTGACTTACGAGCAGTACTTC
CDR3aa: CASSSGLTYEQYF

abundance: .
j_gene: TRBJ2-7
len: 15
d_gene: .
v_gene: TRBV4-2
CDR3nt: TGTGCCAGCAGCCAAGAGGGCCTGACAGCCTACGAGCAGTACTTC
CDR3aa: CASSQEGLTAYEQYF

abundance: .
j_gene: TRBJ2-3
len: 14
d_gene: TRBD2
v_gene: TRBV7-9
CDR3nt: TGTGCCAGCAGTTCGGGGGGGGAGACAGATACGCAGTATTTT
CDR3aa: CASSSGGETDTQYF

abundance: .
j_gene: TRBJ1-4
len: 15
d_gene: .
v_gene: TRBV5-1
CDR3nt: TGCGCCAGCAGCTGGTCAGGGAACCCAGATGAAAAACTGTTTTTT
CDR3aa: CASSWSGNPDEKLFF

abundance: .
j_gene: TRBJ1-2
len: 13
d_gene: .
v_gene: TRBV9
CDR3nt: TGTGCCAGCAGCGCCCTAGCTAACTATGGCTACACCTTC
CDR3aa: CASSALANYGYTF

abundance: .
j_gene: TRBJ2-7
len: 11
d_gene: .
v_gene: TRBV19
CDR3nt: TGTGCCACCGAGTTTCGCTACGAGCAGTACTTC
CDR3aa: CATEFRYEQYF

abundance: few
j_gene: TRBJ1-2
len: 13
d_gene: .
v_gene: TRBV6-5
CDR3nt: TGTGCCAGCAGTTACCTCGAATCTAATGGCTACACCTTC
CDR3aa: CASSYLESNGYTF

abundance: .
j_gene: TRBJ2-3
len: 14
d_gene: .
v_gene: TRBV2
CDR3nt: TGTGCCAGCAGTTCCCACCCAGGCCCAGATACGCAGTATTTT
CDR3aa: CASSSHPGPDTQYF

abundance: once
j_gene: TRBJ2-5
len: 13
d_gene: .
v_gene: TRBV4-3
CDR3nt: TGCGCCAGCAGCCAAGAACAGGGTCAGACCCAGTACTTC
CDR3aa: CASSQEQGQTQYF

abundance: once
j_gene: TRBJ2-2
len: 17
d_gene: TRBD2
v_gene: TRBV9
CDR3nt: TGTGCCAGCAGCGTAGCGGGCGGGGGGGCGAACACCGGGGAGCTGTTTTTT
CDR3aa: CASSVAGGGANTGELFF

abundance: few
j_gene: TRBJ1-1
len: 14
d_gene: .
v_gene: TRBV10-3
CDR3nt: TGTGCCATCAGAATGGGCTCAGAGAACACTGAAGCTTTCTTT
CDR3aa: CAIRMGSENTEAFF

abundance: .
j_gene: TRBJ2-1
len: 11
d_gene: .
v_gene: TRBV10-3
CDR3nt: TGTGCCATCAGGTCATACAATGAGCAGTTCTTC
CDR3aa: CAIRSYNEQFF

abundance: .
j_gene: TRBJ2-7
len: 16
d_gene: TRBD2
v_gene: TRBV9
CDR3nt: TGTGCCAGCAGCGCCCTCGGTGGGGGGGGAATGGACGAGCAGTACTTC
CDR3aa: CASSALGGGGMDEQYF

abundance: .
j_gene: TRBJ2-7
len: 14
d_gene: .
v_gene: TRBV19
CDR3nt: TGTGCCAGTAGCACCACAGGGACCTCCTACGAGCAGTACTTC
CDR3aa: CASSTTGTSYEQYF

abundance: .
j_gene: TRBJ2-1
len: 16
d_gene: TRBD2
v_gene: TRBV4-3
CDR3nt: TGCGCCAGCAGCCGGGGTGCTAGCGGATCCTACAATGAGCAGTTCTTC
CDR3aa: CASSRGASGSYNEQFF

abundance: .
j_gene: TRBJ2-7
len: 14
d_gene: TRBD1
v_gene: TRBV11-2
CDR3nt: TGTGCCAGCAGGAATTTGACAGGGGCCTACGAGCAGTACTTC
CDR3aa: CASRNLTGAYEQYF

abundance: .
j_gene: TRBJ2-1
len: 15
d_gene: TRBD2
v_gene: TRBV5-4
CDR3nt: TGTGCCAGCAGTGGCGGGGGGCCTTCCTACAATGAGCAGTTCTTC
CDR3aa: CASSGGGPSYNEQFF

abundance: .
j_gene: TRBJ2-7
len: 14
d_gene: .
v_gene: TRBV5-5
CDR3nt: TGTGCCAGCAGCTTGACGGGAGCTGCCTACGAGCAGTACTTC
CDR3aa: CASSLTGAAYEQYF

abundance: .
j_gene: TRBJ2-5
len: 16
d_gene: TRBD1
v_gene: TRBV6-5
CDR3nt: TGTGCCAGCAGTTTCGCTGCAGGGGGCGGACAAGAGACCCAGTACTTC
CDR3aa: CASSFAAGGGQETQYF

abundance: .
j_gene: TRBJ1-5
len: 13
d_gene: .
v_gene: TRBV6-1
CDR3nt: TGTGCCAGCAGTGAGACAGCGCGTCAGCCCCAGCATTTT
CDR3aa: CASSETARQPQHF

abundance: .
j_gene: TRBJ2-7
len: 13
d_gene: .
v_gene: TRBV6-1
CDR3nt: TGTGCCAGCAGTACCCAGATCTCCTACGAGCAGTACTTC
CDR3aa: CASSTQISYEQYF

abundance: .
j_gene: TRBJ2-1
len: 16
d_gene: TRBD1
v_gene: TRBV4-2
CDR3nt: TGTGCCAGCAGCCAAGATCTACAGGGGGCTGACAATGAGCAGTTCTTC
CDR3aa: CASSQDLQGADNEQFF

abundance: .
j_gene: TRBJ1-1
len: 13
d_gene: .
v_gene: TRBV7-3
CDR3nt: TGTGCCAGCACTGAGACAGCCAACACTGAAGCTTTCTTT
CDR3aa: CASTETANTEAFF

abundance: .
j_gene: TRBJ1-1
len: 14
d_gene: TRBD1
v_gene: TRBV6-1
CDR3nt: TGTGCCAGCAGTGAAAACAGGGGGGGCACTGAAGCTTTCTTT
CDR3aa: CASSENRGGTEAFF

abundance: few
j_gene: TRBJ2-7
len: 11
d_gene: TRBD2
v_gene: TRBV30
CDR3nt: TGTGCCTGCGGGGGGGCATACGAGCAGTACTTC
CDR3aa: CACGGAYEQYF

abundance: .
j_gene: TRBJ1-1
len: 16
d_gene: .
v_gene: TRBV7-6
CDR3nt: TGTGCCAGCAGCCCGATTGGGGCAGGGGCGAACACTGAAGCTTTCTTT
CDR3aa: CASSPIGAGANTEAFF

abundance: .
j_gene: TRBJ2-7
len: 15
d_gene: TRBD1
v_gene: TRBV9
CDR3nt: TGTGCCAGCACCTTAGACGGGACAGGGTCCTACGAGCAGTACTTC
CDR3aa: CASTLDGTGSYEQYF

abundance: .
j_gene: TRBJ1-1
len: 16
d_gene: TRBD1
v_gene: TRBV30
CDR3nt: TGTGCCTGGAGTGGCCTGCCGGGACAGGTGAACACTGAAGCTTTCTTT
CDR3aa: CAWSGLPGQVNTEAFF

abundance: .
j_gene: TRBJ1-2
len: 15
d_gene: .
v_gene: TRBV18
CDR3nt: TGTGCCAGCTCACCACCTACCAGGGGCCCCTATGGCTACACCTTC
CDR3aa: CASSPPTRGPYGYTF

abundance: .
j_gene: TRBJ2-7
len: 13
d_gene: .
v_gene: TRBV29-1
CDR3nt: TGCAGCGTTGAAGGGACAGTCTCCTACGAGCAGTACTTC
CDR3aa: CSVEGTVSYEQYF

abundance: .
j_gene: TRBJ1-2
len: 15
d_gene: TRBD1
v_gene: TRBV19
CDR3nt: TGTGCCAGTACGATGGAACAGGGGGTGAATTATGGCTACACCTTC
CDR3aa: CASTMEQGVNYGYTF

abundance: .
j_gene: TRBJ2-2
len: 13
d_gene: .
v_gene: TRBV7-3
CDR3nt: TGTGCCAGCAGCTTATCTAACACCGGGGAGCTGTTTTTT
CDR3aa: CASSLSNTGELFF

abundance: .
j_gene: TRBJ2-1
len: 13
d_gene: .
v_gene: TRBV6-5
CDR3nt: TGTGCCAGCAGTTTGGACGGGAAGAATGAGCAGTTCTTC
CDR3aa: CASSLDGKNEQFF

abundance: .
j_gene: TRBJ1-4
len: 13
d_gene: .
v_gene: TRBV30
CDR3nt: TGTGCCTGGACCTACAGGGCAAGGGAAAAACTGTTTTTT
CDR3aa: CAWTYRAREKLFF

abundance: .
j_gene: TRBJ2-5
len: 15
d_gene: TRBD1
v_gene: TRBV28
CDR3nt: TGTGCCAGCAGTTTCCCCAGGGGGCGCAGGGCCACCCAGTACTTC
CDR3aa: CASSFPRGRRATQYF

abundance: .
j_gene: TRBJ2-5
len: 11
d_gene: .
v_gene: TRBV20-1
CDR3nt: TGCAGCGCAGGGGAACAAGAGACCCAGTACTTC
CDR3aa: CSAGEQETQYF

abundance: .
j_gene: TRBJ2-7
len: 11
d_gene: .
v_gene: TRBV19
CDR3nt: TGTGCCAGTAGTATGGAGTCGACTCAGTACTTC
CDR3aa: CASSMESTQYF